The 32 T cell receptor beta chains below come from one sample, sequenced in a study of spatial heterogeneity in lung cancer (dated by TCRdb to between 2019 and 2020). Library creation used 5' RACE. TCRdb lists the instrument as NextSeq 500. TCRdb trimmed the raw reads at Q25, called clones with MiXCR and kept productive beta chains. All rows with the same CDR3 protein become a single entry with the most common DNA and genes. In this sample the table shows tens of thousands of distinct CDR3 sequences, around 11% of which occur a single time. Roughly 32% of the sample rests with the top ten. What this sample's time point label stands for: blood at routine non-recurrence follow-up after resection. Sequenced here: PBMCs, sampled at follow-up. The receptors come from a male donor with early-stage non-small cell lung cancer.

This clonotype was counted at least ten times. The chain is built from TRBV3-1 and TRBJ1-5; D remains ambiguous. V dropped 1 base and J dropped 4 bases, with 5 bases sitting between them. Germline V gene sequence: CDR1 LGHDT, CDR2 YNNKEL (reference sequence). The CDR3 loop spans 13 amino acids. The CDR3 loop reads CASSQGLNQPQHF. CDR3 nucleotide sequence: TGTGCCAGCAGCCAAGGTCTTAATCAGCCCCAGCATTTT.

The J gene is TRBJ2-5, the V gene TRBV5-5; possibly TRBD2 for D (5 bases). The CDR3 runs to 13 residues. CDR1 and CDR2 (germline): SGHKS, YYEKEE (reference sequence). Trimming left V 1 base short and J 5 bases short, with 9 bases between. The CDR3 DNA follows: TGTGCCAGCAGCTTGTACACGGGGGAGACCCAGTACTTC. Translated, it gives CASSLYTGETQYF.

A few counts support this clonotype. This chain links TRBV12-3 or TRBV12-4 with TRBJ1-1, with 7 bases lining up with TRBD1. Trimming at V came to 4 bases and at J to 3 bases, leaving 11 bases not matched to a gene. This CDR3 comprises 16 residues. The chain's CDR3 is CASSSLQGGLDTEAFF. DNA for the CDR3: TGTGCCAGCAGTTCCCTACAAGGGGGCTTGGACACTGAAGCTTTCTTT.

The gene calls are TRBV19 and TRBJ2-2, with 9 bases lining up with TRBD2. The junction had 6 bases not matched to a gene; V was cut back by 6 bases and J by 4 bases. The CDR3 sequence is 15 residues long. Germline CDR1 reads LNHDA; CDR2 reads SQIVND (reference sequence). The CDR3 protein is CASSGLASSTGELFF. CDR3 nucleotide sequence: TGTGCCAGTAGCGGACTAGCGTCAAGCACCGGGGAGCTGTTTTTT.

The J gene is TRBJ2-5, the V gene TRBV29-1; no reliable D call. Per the germline V gene, CDR1 is SQVTM and CDR2 is ANQGSEA. CDR3 length: 13 amino acids. V shed 2 bases and J shed 4 bases, with 11 bases lying between them. CDR3 amino acids: CSVESPGGETQYF. As DNA, the CDR3 is TGCAGCGTTGAATCCCCCGGTGGAGAGACCCAGTACTTC.

This clonotype was detected ten times or more. The rearrangement uses TRBV29-1 and TRBJ2-7; D might be TRBD2 (6 bases). CDR1 SQVTM and CDR2 ANQGSEA come from the germline V gene. The ends were cut back, 4 bases at V and 0 bases at J, with 13 bases in the middle. This CDR3 comprises 14 residues. The CDR3 here is CSVVTDGSSYEQYF. DNA of the CDR3: TGCAGCGTTGTGACTGACGGGAGCTCCTACGAGCAGTACTTC.

This clonotype occurred many times. The chain links TRBV6-2 or TRBV6-3 to TRBJ2-3; TRBD2 aligns across 7 bases. In germline, CDR1 is MNHEY, CDR2 SVGEGT. The CDR3 sequence is 13 residues long. V lost 7 bases and J lost 2; bases outside the gene matches: 3. Here the CDR3 reads CASKRDDTDTQYF. CDR3 DNA sequence: TGTGCCAGCAAGCGGGACGACACAGATACGCAGTATTTT.

The gene calls are TRBV3-1 and TRBJ1-4, with D perhaps TRBD1 (5 bases). The CDR3 is 15 residues long. V was shortened by 4 bases and J by 4 bases, with 13 bases between the two germline ends. In germline, CDR1 is LGHDT, CDR2 YNNKEL (reference sequence). Written as DNA, the CDR3 is TGTGCCAGCAGCCGAGGGGCTGGTGGTAATGAAAAACTGTTTTTT. Its translation: CASSRGAGGNEKLFF.

This rearrangement joins TRBV23-1 to TRBJ2-1, with 7 bases aligning to TRBD1. TRBV23-1 is an open reading frame, and its role is uncertain. V lost 10 bases, J lost 2 bases, and 17 bases stayed unmatched. The CDR3 has 17 amino acids. CDR3 protein: CATPGQPIKITYNEQFF. CDR3 sequence (DNA): TGCGCCACTCCGGGACAGCCCATCAAAATTACCTACAATGAGCAGTTCTTC.

This clonotype occurred many times. The chain uses TRBV29-1 and TRBJ2-7; perhaps TRBD2 as D (5 bases). Germline lookup yields CDR1 SQVTM and CDR2 ANQGSEA. Trimming removed 4 bases at V and 5 bases at J, with 12 bases between. The CDR3 is 12 amino acids. The chain's CDR3 is CSVGRPTHEQYF. Written as DNA, the CDR3 is TGCAGCGTTGGGAGGCCAACCCACGAGCAGTACTTC.

Ten or more counts support this clonotype. The chain employs TRBV20-1 and TRBJ1-2; 7 bases line up with TRBD1. The CDR3 sequence is 15 residues long. Germline loops: CDR1 DFQATT, CDR2 SNEGSKA (reference sequence). J lost 4 bases, V lost 3 bases, and 11 bases had no gene match. The CDR3 sequence: CSARVQQTGPYGYTF. The CDR3 nucleotides read TGCAGTGCTAGGGTTCAACAGACAGGGCCCTATGGCTACACCTTC.

At least ten counts were recorded for this clonotype. The V call is TRBV7-2, the J call TRBJ2-7, with D unclear. V lost 4 bases and J 0 bases, leaving 10 bases between the germline ends. The V gene's germline CDR1 is SGHTA and CDR2 FQGNSA. The CDR3 runs 14 residues. The CDR3 DNA reads as TGTGCCAGCAGCTCCCGCCAATTCTCCTACGAGCAGTACTTC. Its translation is CASSSRQFSYEQYF. Drawing the rest from reference TRBV7-2 and TRBJ2-7, the complete variable domain is GAGVSQSPSNKVTEKGKDVELRCDPISGHTALYWYRQSLGQGLEFLIYFQGNSAPDKSGLPSDRFSAERTGGSVSTLTIQRTQQEDSAVYLCASSSRQFSYEQYFGPGTRLTVT.

This clonotype has ten or more counts. V and J are TRBV7-8 and TRBJ2-5; 8 bases are a match to TRBD2. Germline V lookup: CDR1 SGHVS, CDR2 FQNEAQ. CDR3 length equals 14 residues. With 5 bases clipped from V and 2 bases from J, the junction kept 4 bases outside the gene matches. This CDR3 reads CASSVGTRQETQYF. CDR3 DNA sequence: TGTGCCAGCAGCGTTGGGACTAGGCAAGAGACCCAGTACTTC.

This sequence joins TRBV12-3 or TRBV12-4 and TRBJ1-5; D might be TRBD1 (5 bases). V was trimmed by 3 bases and J by 9 bases, leaving 9 bases between them. The CDR3 loop spans 12 amino acids. CDR3 in DNA: TGTGCCAGCAGTTTGGGGGGGGTGCCCCAGCATTTT. Its translation is CASSLGGVPQHF.

A note on this clonotype: This may be a read error: a much more frequent sequence differs by one nucleotide. The V call is TRBV12-3 or TRBV12-4, the J call TRBJ1-5; no definite D call. The CDR3 has 14 amino acids. CDR3 nucleotides: TGTGTCAGCATCGCGGGGTCTAGCGCTCAGCCCCAGCATTTT. It encodes CVSIAGSSAQPQHF.

This clonotype was seen at least ten times. This chain uses TRBV12-3 or TRBV12-4 with TRBJ2-5, with 9 bases matching TRBD2. V dropped 6 bases and J dropped 4; count of bases not matched to a gene: 9. CDR3 size: 15 residues. In nucleotides, the CDR3 is TGTGCCAGCAGGGCGGGAGGGCCTTCAGCAGAGACCCAGTACTTC. Translation gives CASRAGGPSAETQYF.

The chain is built from TRBV9 and TRBJ1-2; D possibly corresponds to TRBD1 (5 bases). V dropped 0 bases and J dropped 1 base, with 10 bases sitting between them. Germline lookup yields CDR1 SGDLS and CDR2 YYNGEE. This CDR3 has 15 amino acids. The CDR3: CASSVEGRFNYGYTF. In nucleotides, the CDR3 is TGTGCCAGCAGCGTAGAGGGGAGATTTAACTATGGCTACACCTTC.

In this sample, this clonotype turned up a few times. The chain employs TRBV12-3 or TRBV12-4 and TRBJ1-2, with D maybe TRBD1 (6 bases). V was trimmed by 4 bases and J by 2 bases, leaving 17 bases between them. CDR3 length: 16 amino acids. CDR3 bases: TGTGCCAGCAGTTCTCCCCGGACAGCGACAAACTATGGCTACACCTTC. Amino acids: CASSSPRTATNYGYTF.

This clonotype has just a few counts. V and J are TRBV21-1 and TRBJ1-6; the D call in the table, TRBD1, was not verified against the DNA. TRBV21-1 is reported as a pseudogene. The CDR3 contains 15 residues. CDR3 in amino acids: CASSDRAPYNSPLHF. The CDR3 coding sequence is TGTGCCAGCAGCGACAGGGCGCCCTATAATTCACCCCTCCACTTT.

The J gene is TRBJ2-7, the V gene TRBV3-1, with TRBD1 as a possible D gene (5 bases). V lost 1 base, J lost 2 bases, and 12 bases lay in between. This CDR3 contains 15 residues. The germline CDR1 and CDR2 sequences are LGHDT and YNNKEL (reference sequence). This CDR3 reads CASSQAGQGTYEQYF. The CDR3 coding sequence is TGTGCCAGCAGCCAAGCGGGCCAGGGAACCTACGAGCAGTACTTC.

This clonotype showed up just a few times. The chain joins TRBV6-2 or TRBV6-3 to TRBJ1-1; tentatively, D is TRBD1 (6 bases). Germline CDR1 and CDR2: MNHEY and SVGEGT. The V and J ends lost 6 bases and 7 bases respectively, with 24 bases between them. CDR3 length equals 16 residues. The CDR3, as DNA: TGTGCCAGCAGCCGTCATGACAGGATAAGTAACGGTGAAGCTTTCTTT. Protein sequence: CASSRHDRISNGEAFF.

This clonotype has ten or more counts. J is TRBJ1-1 and V is TRBV6-5; D perhaps matches TRBD1 (6 bases). Trimming took 0 bases from V and 5 from J, leaving 13 bases between them. The CDR3 extends over 15 amino acids. Germline V gene lookup returns CDR1 MNHEY and CDR2 SVGAGI. The CDR3 spells CASSYSFNRETEAFF. CDR3 coding DNA: TGTGCCAGCAGTTACTCGTTTAACAGGGAGACTGAAGCTTTCTTT.

This clonotype was picked up a small number of times. V usage is TRBV5-1 and J usage is TRBJ2-7, with D possibly matching TRBD2 (6 bases). This CDR3 contains 14 residues. V dropped 0 bases and J dropped 7 bases, with 14 bases sitting between them. Germline V CDR1 and CDR2: SGHRS, YFSETQ. DNA for the CDR3: TGCGCCAGCAGCTTGGTGGTAGCGGAAGGGGAGCAGTACTTC. Residues: CASSLVVAEGEQYF. Complete variable domain (other parts from reference TRBV5-1 and TRBJ2-7): KAGVTQTPRYLIKTRGQQVTLSCSPISGHRSVSWYQQTPGQGLQFLFEYFSETQRNKGNFPGRFSGRQFSNSRSEMNVSTLELGDSALYLCASSLVVAEGEQYFGPGTRLTVT.

In this sample, this clonotype turned up a few times. V is TRBV18 and J is TRBJ2-6; D is uncertain. The germline CDR1 and CDR2 sequences are KGHSH and LQKENI. V was clipped by 3 bases and J by 2 bases, with 11 bases between them. The CDR3 consists of 16 residues. The DNA for the CDR3 is TGTGCCAGCTCACCTGAGTATGCTCCTGGGGCCAACGTCCTGACTTTC. Translated, it gives CASSPEYAPGANVLTF.

This sequence joins TRBV4-3 and TRBJ1-2, with D unresolved. Germline V gives CDR1 LGHNA, CDR2 YSLEER. Trimming pared 0 bases from V and 2 bases from J, leaving 7 bases between. This CDR3 region has 14 residues. In DNA, the CDR3 is TGCGCCAGCAGCCAAGATCTGGGGAACTATGGCTACACCTTC. Translating gives CASSQDLGNYGYTF.

This clonotype was seen only a few times. This rearrangement joins TRBV29-1 to TRBJ2-5; TRBD2 aligns across 9 bases. The CDR3 is 16 residues long. The J segment lost 1 base and the V segment lost 4 bases, leaving 10 bases of the junction unmatched. Germline lookup yields CDR1 SQVTM and CDR2 ANQGSEA. The CDR3 sequence: CSVAPSGAPSQETQYF. The CDR3 DNA reads TGCAGCGTTGCCCCTAGCGGGGCCCCCTCCCAAGAGACCCAGTACTTC.

This chain uses TRBV6-2 or TRBV6-3 with TRBJ1-5; D gene uncertain. Trimming cost V 0 bases and J 0 bases, with 6 bases left between them. The CDR3 totals 15 residues. CDR1 MNHEY and CDR2 SVGEGT come from the germline V gene. CDR3 sequence (DNA): TGTGCCAGCAGTTACTCGTGGAATAGCAATCAGCCCCAGCATTTT. Protein: CASSYSWNSNQPQHF.

This clonotype appeared many times. The rearrangement joins TRBV7-2 to TRBJ2-7, with a tentative D call TRBD1 (6 bases). The germline V and J ends were trimmed by 1 base and 3 bases, with 16 bases remaining between them. This CDR3 comprises 16 residues. The germline gives CDR1 SGHTA, CDR2 FQGNSA. The CDR3 bases are TGTGCCAGCAGCTTAGAACGTGCGACAGGATTCTACGAGCAGTACTTC. Translated, it gives CASSLERATGFYEQYF.

To note about this clonotype: Mismatch with germline at one junction end may stem from a read error. The CDR3, as DNA: TGTGCCAGCAGCGCCCCCGGCGCCCCCCTCTTC. As protein: CASSAPGAPLF. The chain has TRBV9 and TRBJ2-1; no reliable D call. Per the germline V gene, CDR1 is SGDLS and CDR2 is YYNGEE. The CDR3 totals 11 residues.

This clonotype was counted ten times or more. The chain is built from TRBV7-3 and TRBJ2-3; D ambiguous. This CDR3 has 14 amino acids. Germline lookup yields CDR1 SGHTA and CDR2 FQGTGA. V was shortened by 5 bases and J by 5 bases, with 14 bases between the two germline ends. CDR3 amino acids: CASSPRTVGDTQYF. CDR3 bases: TGTGCCAGCAGCCCCCGGACGGTCGGAGATACGCAGTATTTT.

This clonotype was counted between two and nine times. The chain uses TRBV4-1 and TRBJ2-4, with TRBD1 matching over 7 bases. Germline V CDR1 and CDR2: MGHRA, YSYEKL. J was trimmed by 7 bases and V by 3 bases; bases with no gene match: 15. The CDR3 runs 17 residues. This CDR3 is CASSHPTSTGRGNIQYF. For the CDR3, the DNA is TGCGCCAGCAGCCATCCCACCTCGACAGGGAGAGGGAACATTCAGTACTTC.

This clonotype was counted at least ten times. The chain employs TRBV27 and TRBJ2-3; 8 nucleotides match TRBD1. This CDR3 spans 15 amino acids. Losses at the gene ends were 3 bases for V and 0 bases for J; bases not matched to a gene: 2. CDR1 is MNHEY, CDR2 SMNVEV, per germline (reference sequence). CDR3: CASSLYRGSTDTQYF. CDR3 sequence (DNA): TGTGCCAGCAGTTTGTACAGGGGGAGCACAGATACGCAGTATTTT.